This T cell receptor (beta chain) was observed in a study of shared clonotypes between healthy human individuals (dated by TCRdb to about 2020). Describing the broader study: A few men and two women, aged 18 to 49 years, made up the cohort. Libraries were prepared and TCR repertoires were sequenced by different laboratories using diverse techniques, in order to increase sequencing depth and limit assay-specific biases. To estimate repertoire size and how much clonotypes are shared between individuals, the study performed deep sequencing of blood TCR repertoires from about five healthy adults. For each donor, three plates each were used for CD4 naive and CD4 memory, two plates were used for CD8 naive, and one plate was used for CD8 memory. Leukapheresis yielded between about 0.9 and 10 billion PBMCs per donor.

For this clone: The specificity of this receptor is unknown. Within one base of it there is no much larger clone, and no base qualities were kept.

The investigation overall reported the following: Sampling was restricted to blood, and TCR repertoires in tissues likely differ from the TCR repertoires found in blood. Across a handful of donors, 4.5% to 6.5% of naive CD4, around 3.3% of naive CD8, under 2.5% of memory CD4, and over 0.35% of memory CD8 clonotypes were shared. Larger estimated clonotype richness was generally found for naive subsets than for memory subsets. Because the study included only a small number of donors, the genetic and exposure-history diversity represented was limited. Compared with non-shared clonotypes, clonotypes shared by all four sorted-subset donors had higher generation probabilities. Based on pairwise subsampling, the degree of clonotype sharing among donors was expected to be affected by sequencing depth. Rarefaction of sorted-subset datasets indicated incomplete sequencing despite the large sequencing depth.

Using the deep immunoSEQ assay, TCR CDR3 regions were amplified from genomic DNA by multiplex PCR. Extracted genomic DNA from each cell subset was spread evenly across all wells of several immunoSEQ 96-well plates, with each plate serving as a replicate. For sorted subsets, each replicate PCR was loaded with about 0.2 ug genomic DNA, equivalent to 30,000 to 35,000 T cell genomes. Purified libraries were quantified with a Qubit 3.0 fluorometer, sized on a Bioanalyzer 2100, and re-quantified with the KAPA Library Quantification kit. Every immunoSEQ 96-well plate was sequenced on a separate single-read 150-cycle Illumina NextSeq 550 flow cell. Concerning the study's data processing: Because the immunoSEQ output included only junctional sequences and no quality scores, the filtering could not be the same as the filtering used for full-length reads. To assign V/J genes and CDR3, sequences were annotated using PyIR, a Python wrapper for IgBLAST v1.9, with IMGT germline references. Reads were filtered out if the reads had weak V/J assignments (E-value above 1e-6), no CDR3, stop codons, out-of-frame junctions, or ambiguous translated residues. V3J clonotypes were defined as sequences sharing an identical inferred V gene, J gene, and CDR3 amino acid sequence. To compute the percentage overlap between repertoires, the number of shared unique clonotypes was divided by the size of the smaller repertoire. Repertoire richness was assessed with RTK rarefaction, the Chao1 estimator, and Recon v2.1 estimates of unobserved clonotypes. Generation probabilities were computed with OLGA for all TCRbeta clonotypes obtained by the gDNA method from a handful of donors. The immuneACCESS repertoire file appears here via TCRdb, limited to in-frame rearrangements. These files lack a portion of the clones; in checked studies, under half of the deficit traces to unresolved V genes, and the cause of the others is not known. The D gene and trimming were derived from the DNA, and the V and J assignments and clone size from that table. The sample includes about 2.4 million clones, with approximately 90% observed a single time. Jointly, the top ten make up around 0.15% of the sample.

The CDR3, from cysteine to phenylalanine, totals 14 residues. Only CDR3 DNA is held: 42 bases, read in frame from base 1. In the germline V gene, CDR1 corresponds to SGHTA and CDR2 to FQGNSA. Ends trimmed: V by 5 bases, J by 2 bases; bases unmatched to a gene: 5. Healthy HIV-negative adults with no recently reported acute infections or vaccinations were included as donors. Every donor was a Caucasian adult residing in Nashville, Tennessee, USA. CD4+ T cells were enriched by magnetic negative selection, after which naive cells were positively selected on CD45RA and the negative fraction was taken as the memory subset. Blood was obtained by leukapheresis, after which PBMCs were separated by Ficoll-Histopaque density gradient centrifugation and cryopreserved in liquid nitrogen vapor phase. Purity and quantity of every magnetically sorted T cell population were checked by analytical flow cytometry. From each sorted fraction, genomic DNA was isolated and quantified by UV absorbance on a Nanodrop 2000c.

Sequenced material: naive CD4+ T cells sorted from blood. Taken with the paper, the label for cell subset or site translates to: CD45RA+ positively selected. The clonotype comes from a man aged 18 to 29 in good health. The chain is encoded by TRBV7-2 joined to TRBJ2-7; TRBD1 agrees with 8 junctional bases. At the DNA level, the sequence is TGTGCCAGCAGCGAGGACAGGGCGGCCTACGAGCAGTACTTC. This yields the protein CASSEDRAAYEQYF.